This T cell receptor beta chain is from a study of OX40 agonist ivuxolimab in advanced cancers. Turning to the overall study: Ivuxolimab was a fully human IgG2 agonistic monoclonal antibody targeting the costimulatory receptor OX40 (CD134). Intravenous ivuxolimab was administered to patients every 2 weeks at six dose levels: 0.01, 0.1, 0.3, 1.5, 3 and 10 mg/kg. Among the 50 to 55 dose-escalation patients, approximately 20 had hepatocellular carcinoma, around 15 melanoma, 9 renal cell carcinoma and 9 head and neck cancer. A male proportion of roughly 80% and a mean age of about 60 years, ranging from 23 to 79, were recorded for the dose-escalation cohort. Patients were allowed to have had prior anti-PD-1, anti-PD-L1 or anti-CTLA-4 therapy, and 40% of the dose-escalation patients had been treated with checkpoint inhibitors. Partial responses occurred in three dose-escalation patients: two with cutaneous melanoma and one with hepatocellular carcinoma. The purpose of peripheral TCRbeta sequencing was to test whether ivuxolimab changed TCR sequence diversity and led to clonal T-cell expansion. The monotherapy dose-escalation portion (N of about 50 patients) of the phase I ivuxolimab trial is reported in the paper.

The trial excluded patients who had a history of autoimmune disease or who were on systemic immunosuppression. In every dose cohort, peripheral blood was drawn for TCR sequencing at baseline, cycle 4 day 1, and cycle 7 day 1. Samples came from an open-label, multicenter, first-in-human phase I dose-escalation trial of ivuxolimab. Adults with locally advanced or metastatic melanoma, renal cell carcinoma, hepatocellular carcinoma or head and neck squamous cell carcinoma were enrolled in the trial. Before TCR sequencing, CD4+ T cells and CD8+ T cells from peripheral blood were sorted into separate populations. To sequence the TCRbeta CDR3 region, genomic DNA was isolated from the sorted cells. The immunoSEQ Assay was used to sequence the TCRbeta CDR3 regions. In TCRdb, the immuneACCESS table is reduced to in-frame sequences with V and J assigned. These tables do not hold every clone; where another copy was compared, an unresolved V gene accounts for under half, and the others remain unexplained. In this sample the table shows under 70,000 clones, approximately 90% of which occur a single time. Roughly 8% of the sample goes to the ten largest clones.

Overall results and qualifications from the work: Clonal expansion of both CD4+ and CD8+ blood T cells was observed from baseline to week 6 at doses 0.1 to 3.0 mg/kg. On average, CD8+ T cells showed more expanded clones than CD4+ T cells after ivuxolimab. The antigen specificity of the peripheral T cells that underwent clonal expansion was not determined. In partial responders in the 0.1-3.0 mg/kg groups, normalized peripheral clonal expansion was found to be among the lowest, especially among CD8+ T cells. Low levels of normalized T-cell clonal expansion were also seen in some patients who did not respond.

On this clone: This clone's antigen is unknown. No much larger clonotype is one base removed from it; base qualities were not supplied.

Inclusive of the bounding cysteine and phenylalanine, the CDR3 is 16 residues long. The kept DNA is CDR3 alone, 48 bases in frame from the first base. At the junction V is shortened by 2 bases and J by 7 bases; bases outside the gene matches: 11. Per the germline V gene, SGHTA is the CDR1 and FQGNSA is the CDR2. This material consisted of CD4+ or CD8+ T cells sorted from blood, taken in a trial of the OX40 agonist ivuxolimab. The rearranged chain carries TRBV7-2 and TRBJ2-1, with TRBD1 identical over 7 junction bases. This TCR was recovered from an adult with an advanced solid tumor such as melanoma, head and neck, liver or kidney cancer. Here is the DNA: TGTGCCAGCAGCTTACCTGGATGGGACAGAGGGAATGAGCAGTTCTTC. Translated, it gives CASSLPGWDRGNEQFF.